Described below is a single T cell receptor beta chain sequence and its context. Its antigen is currently unknown. The treatment is: oral pan-JAK inhibitor, 5-10 mg twice daily. The record originates from a study of CD8+ T cells in alopecia areata. Isolated RNA was reverse transcribed into cDNA used as the sequencing template. TCRdb's table, derived via immunoSEQ multiplex PCR, lists solely in-frame clones and lacks some. The table lists about 180,000 clones, 40% to 65% of them singletons. Study-level findings and limits: The study found higher clonality in lesional than normal scalp, especially in alopecia totalis/universalis. Between patients, shared TCR sequences were less clear than in mice. This was possibly due in part to HLA diversity in the patient population. There were many expanded lesional clones persisting in scalp and blood during tofacitinib. Tofacitinib significantly decreased scalp clonality and expanded CD8+ clones among top 100.

CDR1 is MNHEY, CDR2 SMNVEV, per germline (reference sequence). The CDR3 totals 15 residues. V gave up 2 bases and J gave up 0 bases, with 11 bases separating them. This TCR derives from a human donor with alopecia areata. The chain is built from TRBV27 and TRBJ2-7; D assignment may be TRBD1 or TRBD2 (5 bases each). The sequencing here drew on CD8+ T cells sorted from blood, taken at week 24, from a patient treated with tofacitinib. The DNA for the CDR3 is TGTGCCAGCAGTTTACTGGGGACGCCCTCCTACGAGCAGTACTTC. Its protein product is CASSLLGTPSYEQYF.